This TCR beta chain derives from a study of T-cell reconstitution after alpha-beta-depleted transplantation in children. Germline V CDR1 and CDR2: MGHRA, YSYEKL. This CDR3 spans 16 amino acids. V lost 1 base and J lost 5, with 15 bases in between. Unique molecular identifiers were incorporated into the prepared TCRbeta library. TCRdb itself ran the PCR reads through MiXCR, one entry per CDR3 protein. The data show 200,000 to 250,000 distinct CDR3 sequences, 24% seen once. Sequenced here: PBMCs, mostly from graft donor cells, sampled 360 days after TCRalphabeta/CD19-depleted stem cell transplant. The genes are TRBV4-1 and TRBJ1-5; D not resolved. The TCR was taken from a female patient between 2 and 10 years old who had a stem cell transplant for congenital amegakaryocytic thrombocytopenia, so the T cells may come from the graft donor. In DNA, the CDR3 is TGCGCCAGCAGCCAAGTCCTACGGGAAGCCCATCAGCCCCAGCATTTT. Protein: CASSQVLREAHQPQHF.